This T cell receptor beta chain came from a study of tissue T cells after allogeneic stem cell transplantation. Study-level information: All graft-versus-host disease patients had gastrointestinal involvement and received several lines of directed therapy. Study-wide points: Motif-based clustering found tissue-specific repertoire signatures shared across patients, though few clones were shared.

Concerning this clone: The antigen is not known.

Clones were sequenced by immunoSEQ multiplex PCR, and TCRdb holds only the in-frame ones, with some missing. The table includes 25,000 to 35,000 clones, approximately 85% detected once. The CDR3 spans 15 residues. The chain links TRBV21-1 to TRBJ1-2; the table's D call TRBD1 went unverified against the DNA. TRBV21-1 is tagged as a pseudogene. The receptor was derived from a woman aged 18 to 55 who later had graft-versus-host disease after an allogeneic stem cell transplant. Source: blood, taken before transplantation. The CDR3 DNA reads TGTGCCAGCAGCACCAGACAGGGGGCGCCTTATGGCTACACCTTC. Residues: CASSTRQGAPYGYTF.